Below, 8 T cell receptor beta chains from the same sample are listed, as sequenced in a study of shared clonotypes between healthy human individuals. The repertoire was sequenced with immunoSEQ multiplex PCR; TCRdb's copy has only in-frame clones and lacks some. The sample has 2.3 million or so clones; approximately 93% are singletons. The material sequenced was naive CD4+ T cells from PBMCs. Described subset: CD45RA+ positively selected. These receptors were taken from a young man in good health. Some clones in this sample may be carry-over from other donors' samples.

With respect to this clone: Different DNA sequences within this sample yield the same CDR3. The rearrangement links TRBV5-1 to TRBJ2-7, with D possibly being TRBD1 or TRBD2 (5 bases each). The germline V and J ends were trimmed by 0 bases and 0 bases, with 7 bases remaining between them. The CDR3 length is 14 residues. Germline loops: CDR1 SGHRS, CDR2 YFSETQ. In nucleotides, the CDR3 is TGCGCCAGCAGCTTGGTGGGGACCTCCTACGAGCAGTACTTC. This encodes CASSLVGTSYEQYF.

V usage is TRBV5-6 and J usage is TRBJ1-1, with D possibly being TRBD1 (5 bases). The V end was cut by 3 bases, the J end by 6 bases, with 15 bases between. This CDR3 comprises 14 residues. CDR1 SGHDT and CDR2 YYEEEE come from the germline V gene. The CDR3 is CASSWGPRGAEAFF. The DNA for the CDR3 is TGTGCCAGCAGCTGGGGCCCCCGAGGCGCTGAAGCTTTCTTT.

J is TRBJ1-1 and V is TRBV27, with 8 bases fitting TRBD1. Germline V CDR1 and CDR2: MNHEY, SMNVEV (reference sequence). The J segment lost 11 bases and the V segment lost 2 bases, leaving 10 bases of the junction unmatched. The CDR3 sequence is 14 residues long. The DNA for the CDR3 is TGTGCCAGCAGTTTAATCAGGGGGCAGGGAGAGGCTTTCTTT. Its protein is CASSLIRGQGEAFF.

The genes are TRBV7-2 and TRBJ2-7; no firm D call. CDR3 length: 14 amino acids. Germline V gene sequence: CDR1 SGHTA, CDR2 FQGNSA. The V end was cut by 3 bases, the J end by 5 bases, with 14 bases between. In nucleotides, the CDR3 is TGTGCCAGCAGCTTCGACACACCAGAGAACGAGCAGTACTTC. The encoded protein is CASSFDTPENEQYF.

The V gene is TRBV27, the J gene TRBJ1-1; D is uncertain. Germline V gives CDR1 MNHEY, CDR2 SMNVEV (reference sequence). The CDR3 covers 13 residues. Trimming took off 4 bases at V and 1 base at J, with 7 bases between the two ends. The CDR3 loop is CASSSHRNTEAFF. The CDR3 DNA sequence: TGTGCCAGCAGTTCCCATAGGAACACTGAAGCTTTCTTT.

This clone has only one observation. The chain recombines TRBV6-1 with TRBJ1-5; D is unresolved. Trimming shortened V by 6 bases and J by 5 bases, and 14 bases separated the two germline ends. CDR3 length: 14 amino acids. The germline gives CDR1 MNHNS, CDR2 SASEGT. The DNA of the CDR3 is TGTGCCAGCAGAGAGACATTAACGGATCAGCCCCAGCATTTT. Translation: CASRETLTDQPQHF.

About this clone itself: At the DNA level, this CDR3 is encoded by other sequences in the same sample as well. V usage is TRBV27 and J usage is TRBJ1-4; D call uncertain. The CDR3 is made up of 12 amino acids. Per the germline V gene, CDR1 is MNHEY and CDR2 is SMNVEV (reference sequence). V lost 3 bases to trimming and J lost 8 bases, with 7 bases between them. In DNA form, the CDR3 reads TGTGCCAGCAGTTTTAGAGGCGAAAAACTGTTTTTT. This encodes CASSFRGEKLFF.

As to this clone: This specimen includes other DNA sequences encoding the same CDR3. This chain uses TRBV28 with TRBJ1-1; perhaps TRBD1 as D (5 bases). Germline lookup yields CDR1 MDHEN and CDR2 SYDVKM. Trimming pared 5 bases from V and 5 bases from J, leaving 12 bases between. This CDR3 is built from 13 residues. The CDR3, as DNA: TGTGCCAGCAGTCCCCCGGGGGGGACTGAAGCTTTCTTT. This codes for CASSPPGGTEAFF.